The T cell receptor (beta chain) under discussion was sequenced for a study of shared T cell receptors in the human thymus. Libraries were prepared by immunoSEQ multiplex PCR; TCRdb keeps only in-frame clonotypes and omits some of them. Among about 400,000 clones, approximately 95% were seen once, and the ten largest hold about 0.02%. This CDR3 has 16 residues. Looked up from germline, CDR1 is LNHDA and CDR2 is SQIVND (reference sequence). The ends lost 2 bases at V and 4 bases at J; junction bases unmatched: 7. This receptor was obtained from a human donor. Material for sequencing was thymocytes. V gene TRBV19 combines with J gene TRBJ2-7; 11 nucleotides align to TRBD2. The CDR3 DNA sequence: TGTGCCAGTAGTATACGGGCTAGCGGGAGGCCTTACGAGCAGTACTTC. Translation: CASSIRASGRPYEQYF. Combining the CDR3 with reference TRBV19 and TRBJ2-7 gives the whole variable domain DGGITQSPKYLFRKEGQNVTLSCEQNLNHDAMYWYRQDPGQGLRLIYYSQIVNDFQKGDIAEGYSVSREKKESFPLTVTSAQKNPTAFYLCASSIRASGRPYEQYFGPGTRLTVT.